This T cell receptor beta chain was sequenced in a study of T cell repertoires in cytomegalovirus infection. Background on the study: Public TCR beta signatures provided an indication of both CMV infection and a matching HLA type.

V lost 0 bases and J lost 5; bases outside the gene matches: 8. The CDR3 spans 17 residues. The V gene's germline CDR1 is SGHNT and CDR2 YENEEA. With regard to this clonotype: Its antigen remains unidentified.

TCRdb reprocessed the reads with MiXCR, giving one entry per CDR3 protein. The repertoire has approximately 500,000 distinct CDR3 sequences, around 30% of them found once; the top ten carry roughly 15%. This TCR was recovered from a human donor in good health (CMV status not recorded). Some clones in this sample may be carry-over from other donors' samples. The starting material was cultured PBMCs, obtained from culture after CMV antigen stimulation. The V call is TRBV11-3, the J call TRBJ2-1; 9 nucleotides align to TRBD2. The CDR3, as DNA: TGTGCCAGCAGCTTAGATTTGCGGTTAGCGGGAGACAATGAGCAGTTCTTC. Translating gives CASSLDLRLAGDNEQFF.